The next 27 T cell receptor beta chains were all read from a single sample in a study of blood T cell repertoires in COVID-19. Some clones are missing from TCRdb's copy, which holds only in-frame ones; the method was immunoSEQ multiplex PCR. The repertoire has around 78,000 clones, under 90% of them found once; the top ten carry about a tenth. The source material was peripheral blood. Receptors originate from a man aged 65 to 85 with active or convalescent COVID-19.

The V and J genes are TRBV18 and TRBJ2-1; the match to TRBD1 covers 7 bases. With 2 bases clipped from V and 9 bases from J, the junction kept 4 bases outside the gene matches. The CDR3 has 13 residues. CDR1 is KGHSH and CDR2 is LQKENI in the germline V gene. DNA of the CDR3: TGTGCCAGCTCACCATCAGGACAGGCTGAGCAGTTCTTC. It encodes CASSPSGQAEQFF.

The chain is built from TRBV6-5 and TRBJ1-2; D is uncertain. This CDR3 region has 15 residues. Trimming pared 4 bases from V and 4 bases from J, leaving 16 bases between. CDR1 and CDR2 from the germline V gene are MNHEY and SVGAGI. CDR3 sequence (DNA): TGTGCCAGCAGTTCCCCCAAACTTTCGGGCTATGGCTACACCTTC. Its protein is CASSSPKLSGYGYTF.

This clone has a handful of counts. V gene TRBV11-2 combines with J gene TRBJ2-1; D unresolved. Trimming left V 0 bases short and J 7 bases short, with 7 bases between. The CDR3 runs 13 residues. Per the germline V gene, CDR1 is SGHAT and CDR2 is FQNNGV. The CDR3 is CASSLDISNEQFF. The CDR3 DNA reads TGTGCCAGCAGCTTAGATATCAGTAATGAGCAGTTCTTC. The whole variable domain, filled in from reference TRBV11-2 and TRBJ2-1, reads EAGVAQSPRYKIIEKRQSVAFWCNPISGHATLYWYQQILGQGPKLLIQFQNNGVVDDSQLPKDRFSAERLKGVDSTLKIQPAKLEDSAVYLCASSLDISNEQFFGPGTRLTVL.

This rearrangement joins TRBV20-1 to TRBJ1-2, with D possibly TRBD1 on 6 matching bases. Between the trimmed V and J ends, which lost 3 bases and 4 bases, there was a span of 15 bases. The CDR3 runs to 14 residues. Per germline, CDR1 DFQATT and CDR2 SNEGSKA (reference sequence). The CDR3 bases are TGCAGTGCTAGTGAGGGCCAGGGGACCTATGGCTACACCTTC. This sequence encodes CSASEGQGTYGYTF.

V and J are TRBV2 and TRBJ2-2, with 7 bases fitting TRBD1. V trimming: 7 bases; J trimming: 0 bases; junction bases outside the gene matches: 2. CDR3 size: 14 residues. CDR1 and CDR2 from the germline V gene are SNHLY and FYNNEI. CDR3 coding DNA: TGTGCCAGCACTGGGACAGCGAACACCGGGGAGCTGTTTTTT. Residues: CASTGTANTGELFF.

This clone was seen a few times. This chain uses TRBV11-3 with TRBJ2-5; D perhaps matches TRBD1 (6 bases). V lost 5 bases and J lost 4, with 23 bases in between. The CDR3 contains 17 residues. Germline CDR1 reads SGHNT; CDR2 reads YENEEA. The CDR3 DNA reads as TGTGCCAGCAGCCTCTACACCACAGGGATTCGGAGAGAGACCCAGTACTTC. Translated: CASSLYTTGIRRETQYF.

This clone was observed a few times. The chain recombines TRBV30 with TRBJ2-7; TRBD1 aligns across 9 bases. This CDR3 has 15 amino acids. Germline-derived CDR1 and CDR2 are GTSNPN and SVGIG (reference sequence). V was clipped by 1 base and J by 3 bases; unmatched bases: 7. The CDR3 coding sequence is TGTGCCTGGAGTGGTACCGGGACAGGGAACTACGAGCAGTACTTC. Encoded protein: CAWSGTGTGNYEQYF. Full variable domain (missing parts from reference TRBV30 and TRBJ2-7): SQTIHQWPATLVQPVGSPLSLECTVEGTSNPNLYWYRQAAGRGLQLLFYSVGIGQISSEVPQNLSASRPQDRQFILSSKKLLLSDSGFYLCAWSGTGTGNYEQYFGPGTRLTVT.

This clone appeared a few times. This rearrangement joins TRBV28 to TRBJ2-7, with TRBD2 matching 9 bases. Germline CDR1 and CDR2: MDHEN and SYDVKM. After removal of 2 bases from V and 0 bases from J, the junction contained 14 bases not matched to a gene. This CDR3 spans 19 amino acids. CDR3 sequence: CASSLRLEWGGRVSYEQYF. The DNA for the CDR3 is TGTGCCAGCAGTTTAAGGTTGGAGTGGGGCGGGAGGGTCTCCTACGAGCAGTACTTC.

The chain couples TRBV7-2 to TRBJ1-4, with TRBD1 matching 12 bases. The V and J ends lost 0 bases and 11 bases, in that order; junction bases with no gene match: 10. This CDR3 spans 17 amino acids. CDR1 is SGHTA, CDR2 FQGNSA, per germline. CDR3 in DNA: TGTGCCAGCAGCTTAGCGGCCGGGACAGGGGGCAGGGAGAAACTGTTTTTT. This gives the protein CASSLAAGTGGREKLFF.

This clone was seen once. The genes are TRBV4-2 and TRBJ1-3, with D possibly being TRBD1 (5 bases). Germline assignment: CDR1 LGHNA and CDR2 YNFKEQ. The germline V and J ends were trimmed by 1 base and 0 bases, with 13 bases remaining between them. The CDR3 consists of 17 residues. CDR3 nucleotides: TGTGCCAGCAGCCAAGGGAGGGGCGGCTACTCTGGAAACACCATATATTTT. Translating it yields CASSQGRGGYSGNTIYF.

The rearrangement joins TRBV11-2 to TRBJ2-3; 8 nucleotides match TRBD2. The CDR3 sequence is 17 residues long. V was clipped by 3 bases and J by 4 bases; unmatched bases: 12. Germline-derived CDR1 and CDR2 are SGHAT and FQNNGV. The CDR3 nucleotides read TGTGCCAGCAGCTTGACTATAGGGAGCGGGAGACCAGATACGCAGTATTTT. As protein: CASSLTIGSGRPDTQYF.

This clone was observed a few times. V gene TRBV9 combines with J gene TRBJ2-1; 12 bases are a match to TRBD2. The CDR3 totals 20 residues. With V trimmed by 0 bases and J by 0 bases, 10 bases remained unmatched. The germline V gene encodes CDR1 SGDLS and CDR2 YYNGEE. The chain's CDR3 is CASSVGDLAGGGGSYNEQFF. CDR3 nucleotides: TGTGCCAGCAGCGTAGGGGATCTAGCGGGAGGGGGAGGCTCCTACAATGAGCAGTTCTTC.

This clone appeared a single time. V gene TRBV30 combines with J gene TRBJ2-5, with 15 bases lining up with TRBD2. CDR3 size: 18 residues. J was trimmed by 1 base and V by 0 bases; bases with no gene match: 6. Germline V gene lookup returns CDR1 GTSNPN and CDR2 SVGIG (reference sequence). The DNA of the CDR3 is TGTGCCTGGAGTGTACAAGGACTAGCGGGAGGGAGCCAAGAGACCCAGTACTTC. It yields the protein CAWSVQGLAGGSQETQYF.

CDR3 in DNA: TGCGCCAGCAGTCAGGACAGGACGGGCGAGCAGTACTTC. It encodes CASSQDRTGEQYF. J is TRBJ2-7 and V is TRBV5-1; 7 nucleotides match TRBD1. The V gene's germline CDR1 is SGHRS and CDR2 YFSETQ. The CDR3 consists of 13 residues. With V trimmed by 5 bases and J by 6 bases, 8 bases remained unmatched.

The chain's CDR3 is CASSSRTSGTANEQFF. In nucleotides, the CDR3 is TGTGCCAGCAGCTCGCGAACTAGCGGGACGGCCAATGAGCAGTTCTTC. The chain joins TRBV7-9 to TRBJ2-1; 10 bases align to TRBD2. This CDR3 has 16 amino acids. V lost 4 bases and J lost 6; bases outside the gene matches: 9. Per the germline V gene, CDR1 is SEHNR and CDR2 is FQNEAQ (reference sequence).

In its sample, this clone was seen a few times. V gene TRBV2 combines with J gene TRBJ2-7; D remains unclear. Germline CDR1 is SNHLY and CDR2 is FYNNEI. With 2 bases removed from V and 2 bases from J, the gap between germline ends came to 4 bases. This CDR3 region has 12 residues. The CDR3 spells CASSEQAYEQYF. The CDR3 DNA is TGTGCCAGCAGTGAACAGGCCTACGAGCAGTACTTC.

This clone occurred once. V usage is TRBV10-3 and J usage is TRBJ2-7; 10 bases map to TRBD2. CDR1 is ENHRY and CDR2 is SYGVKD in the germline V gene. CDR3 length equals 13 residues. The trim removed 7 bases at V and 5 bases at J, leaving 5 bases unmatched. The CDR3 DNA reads TGTGCCATCAAAACTAGCGGGATCGACGAGCAGTACTTC. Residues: CAIKTSGIDEQYF.

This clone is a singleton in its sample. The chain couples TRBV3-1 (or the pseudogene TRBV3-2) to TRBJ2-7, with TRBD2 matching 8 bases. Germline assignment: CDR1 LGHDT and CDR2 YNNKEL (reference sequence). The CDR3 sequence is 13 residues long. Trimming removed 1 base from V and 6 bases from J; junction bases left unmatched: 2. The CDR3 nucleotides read TGTGCCAGCAGCCAAGGAGCGGGAGTCGAGCAGTACTTC. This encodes CASSQGAGVEQYF.

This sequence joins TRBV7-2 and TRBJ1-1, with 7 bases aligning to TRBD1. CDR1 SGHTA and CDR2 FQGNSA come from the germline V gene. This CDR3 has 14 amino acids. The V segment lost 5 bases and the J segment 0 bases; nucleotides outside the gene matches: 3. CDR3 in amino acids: CASSPGQMNTEAFF. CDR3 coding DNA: TGTGCCAGCAGCCCGGGACAGATGAACACTGAAGCTTTCTTT.

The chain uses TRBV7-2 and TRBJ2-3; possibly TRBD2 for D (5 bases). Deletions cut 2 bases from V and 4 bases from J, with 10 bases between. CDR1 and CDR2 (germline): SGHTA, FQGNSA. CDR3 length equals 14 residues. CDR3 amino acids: CASSLTSPPDTQYF. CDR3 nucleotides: TGTGCCAGCAGCTTAACTAGTCCCCCAGATACGCAGTATTTT.

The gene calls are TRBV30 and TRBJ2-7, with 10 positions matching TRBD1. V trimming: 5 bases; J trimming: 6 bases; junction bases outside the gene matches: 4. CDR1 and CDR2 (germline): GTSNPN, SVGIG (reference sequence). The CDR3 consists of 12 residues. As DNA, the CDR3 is TGTGCCTGGGCCCGGGACAGGGGCGAGCAGTACTTC. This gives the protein CAWARDRGEQYF.

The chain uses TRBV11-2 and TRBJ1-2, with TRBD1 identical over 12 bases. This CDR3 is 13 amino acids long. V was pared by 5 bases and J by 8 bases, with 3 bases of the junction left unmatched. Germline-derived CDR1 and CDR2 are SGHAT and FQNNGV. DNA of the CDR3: TGTGCCAGCAGCCGGGACAGGGGGCCGGGCTACACCTTC. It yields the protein CASSRDRGPGYTF.

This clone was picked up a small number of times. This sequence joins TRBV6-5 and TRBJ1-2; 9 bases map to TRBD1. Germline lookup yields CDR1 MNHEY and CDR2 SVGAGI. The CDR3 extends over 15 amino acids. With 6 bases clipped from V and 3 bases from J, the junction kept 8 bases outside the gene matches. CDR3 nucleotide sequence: TGTGCCAGCAGGAGGGACAGGGAGGCGGACTATGGCTACACCTTC. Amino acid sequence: CASRRDREADYGYTF.

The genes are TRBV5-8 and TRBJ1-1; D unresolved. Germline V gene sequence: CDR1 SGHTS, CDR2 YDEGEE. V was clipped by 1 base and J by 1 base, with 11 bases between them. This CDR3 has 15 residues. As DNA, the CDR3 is TGTGCCAGCAGCTTGATTATTCAGGCGAACACTGAAGCTTTCTTT. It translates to CASSLIIQANTEAFF.

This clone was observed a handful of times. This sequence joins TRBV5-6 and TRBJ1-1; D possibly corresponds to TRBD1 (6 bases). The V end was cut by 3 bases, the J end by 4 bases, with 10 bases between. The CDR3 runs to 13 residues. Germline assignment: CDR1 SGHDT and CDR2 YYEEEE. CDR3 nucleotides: TGTGCCAGCAGCTCTACAGGGTCCACTGAAGCTTTCTTT. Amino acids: CASSSTGSTEAFF.

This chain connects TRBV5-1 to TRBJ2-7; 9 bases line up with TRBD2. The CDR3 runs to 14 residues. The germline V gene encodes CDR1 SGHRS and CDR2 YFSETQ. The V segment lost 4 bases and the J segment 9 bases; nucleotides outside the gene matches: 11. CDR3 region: CASSPTRGRDLQYF. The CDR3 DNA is TGCGCCAGCAGCCCCACCCGCGGGAGGGACTTGCAGTACTTC.

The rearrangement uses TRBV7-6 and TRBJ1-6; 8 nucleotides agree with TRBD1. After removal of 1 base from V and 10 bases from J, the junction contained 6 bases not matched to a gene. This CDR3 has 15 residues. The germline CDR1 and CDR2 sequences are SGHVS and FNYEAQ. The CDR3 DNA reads TGTGCCAGCAGCTTAGGCACAGGGGGTACCTCACCCCTCCACTTT. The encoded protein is CASSLGTGGTSPLHF.